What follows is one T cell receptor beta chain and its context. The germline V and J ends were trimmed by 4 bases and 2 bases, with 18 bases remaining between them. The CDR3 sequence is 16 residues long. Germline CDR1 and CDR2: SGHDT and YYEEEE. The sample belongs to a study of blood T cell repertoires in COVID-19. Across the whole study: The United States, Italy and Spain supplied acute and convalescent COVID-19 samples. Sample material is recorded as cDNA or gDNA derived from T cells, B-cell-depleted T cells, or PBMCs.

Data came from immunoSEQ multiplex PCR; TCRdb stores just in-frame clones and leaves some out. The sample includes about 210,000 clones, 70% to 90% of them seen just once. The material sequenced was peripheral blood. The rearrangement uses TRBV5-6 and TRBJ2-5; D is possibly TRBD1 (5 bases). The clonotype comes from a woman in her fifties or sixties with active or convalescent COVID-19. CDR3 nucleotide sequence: TGTGCCAGCAGCGGCTTTTCAGGGATGGGACAAGAGACCCAGTACTTC. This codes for CASSGFSGMGQETQYF.